Here is one TCR beta chain with its context. Its antigen is unknown. This specimen belongs to a study of cytomegalovirus exposure and HLA in healthy donors. Trimming stripped 2 bases from V and 5 bases from J, with 12 bases between. This CDR3 region has 13 residues. Germline values: CDR1 GTSNPN, CDR2 SVGIG (reference sequence). Study outcomes and limitations: In a later analysis, several top co-occurrence clusters appeared linked to parvovirus B19, influenza, CMV and Epstein-Barr virus. Some V segments, including TRBV6-2 and TRBV6-3, were excluded as indistinguishable. Cytomegalovirus status was reportedly diagnosed by the classifier with high specificity and sensitivity. For TCR beta chains, V- and J-gene trimming was later linked to a missense DCLRE1C variant.

Amplification used 60 Vbeta primers and 13 Jbeta primers. Profiled with immunoSEQ multiplex PCR; TCRdb holds only in-frame clones, not every one. Its table lists approximately 75,000 clones. The clonotype was recovered from a boy between 10 and 17 years old in good health and CMV-seronegative. The sample comprised PBMCs. The chain employs TRBV30 and TRBJ1-1; D is unresolved. As DNA, the CDR3 is TGTGCCTGGAGTATCCCAGGAGGGACTGAAGCTTTCTTT. It codes for CAWSIPGGTEAFF.